This T cell receptor (beta chain) is drawn from a study of T cell repertoires in cytomegalovirus infection. Study-level information: TCR beta signatures that were public indicated CMV infection and matching HLA type.

This clonotype was counted only a few times. Its antigen is not known. TCRdb passed the reads through MiXCR, listing each CDR3 protein once. The top ten clones hold around 7.6% of a sample with roughly 640,000 distinct CDR3 sequences, less than 25% of them seen once. Study-level points and caveats: The ex vivo response was dominated by HLA-C-restricted CMV-specific TCR beta clonotypes.

The germline V gene encodes CDR1 MNHEY and CDR2 SVGEGT. This CDR3 region has 15 residues. The V and J ends lost 8 bases and 4 bases respectively, with 18 bases between them. The receptor comes from a human donor in good health (CMV status not recorded). Some clones in this sample may be carry-over from other donors' samples. This rearrangement joins TRBV6-2 or TRBV6-3 to TRBJ2-1; D might be TRBD2 (7 bases). The source material was CD8+ T cells from PBMCs. CDR3 DNA sequence: TGTGCCAGCGGGGGGGCCTTACAAAATTACAATGAGCAGTTCTTC. Translating gives CASGGALQNYNEQFF.